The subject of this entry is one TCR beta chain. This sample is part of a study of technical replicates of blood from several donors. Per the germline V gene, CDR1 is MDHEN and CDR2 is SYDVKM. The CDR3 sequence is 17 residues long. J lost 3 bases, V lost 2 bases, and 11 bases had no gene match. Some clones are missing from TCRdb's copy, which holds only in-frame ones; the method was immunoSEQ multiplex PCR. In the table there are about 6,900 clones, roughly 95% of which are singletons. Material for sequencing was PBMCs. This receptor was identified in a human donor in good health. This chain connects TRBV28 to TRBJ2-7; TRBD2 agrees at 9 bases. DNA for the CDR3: TGTGCCAGCAGTTTACTAGCGGGACTACGCTCCCGCTACGAGCAGTACTTC. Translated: CASSLLAGLRSRYEQYF.